This T cell receptor (beta chain) came from a study of T-cell reconstitution after alpha-beta-depleted transplantation in children. During its preparation, the TCRbeta library received unique molecular identifiers. TCRdb redid the calling of the PCR reads with MiXCR, one entry per CDR3 protein. The sample has nearly 550,000 distinct CDR3 sequences; approximately 20% are singletons. This CDR3 region has 16 residues. The germline CDR1 and CDR2 sequences are SSHAT and FNYEAQ (reference sequence). With 5 bases removed from V and 2 bases from J, the gap between germline ends came to 16 bases. This sample comprised PBMCs from the stem cell graft donor, obtained from the stem cell graft. The V and J genes are TRBV7-7 and TRBJ2-1; D is possibly TRBD1 or TRBD2 (5 bases each). The sequence came from a human donor who donated a stem cell graft to a child with acute lymphoblastic leukemia. The CDR3 DNA reads as TGTGCCAGCAGCAAGCGTCGGGACCCGGCCTACAATGAGCAGTTCTTC. It specifies CASSKRRDPAYNEQFF.